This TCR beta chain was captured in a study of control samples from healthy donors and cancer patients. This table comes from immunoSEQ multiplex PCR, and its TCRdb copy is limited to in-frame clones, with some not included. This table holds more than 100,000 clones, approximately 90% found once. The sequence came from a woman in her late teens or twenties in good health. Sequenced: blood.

CDR3 residues: CASSSGGNEQFF. CDR3 nucleotide sequence: TGTGCCAGCAGTTCGGGGGGGAATGAGCAGTTCTTC. The chain joins TRBV12-3 or TRBV12-4 to TRBJ2-1; the match to TRBD2 covers 8 bases. V trimming: 4 bases; J trimming: 7 bases; junction bases outside the gene matches: 0. The CDR3 runs 12 residues.